This TCR beta chain was sequenced for a study of T cell repertoires in cytomegalovirus infection. Turning to the study itself: Indications of both CMV infection and matching HLA type were provided by public TCR beta signatures.

TCRdb reprocessed the reads via MiXCR and lists one record per CDR3 protein. The sample records fewer than 350,000 distinct CDR3 sequences, about a sixth being singletons. V was clipped by 6 bases and J by 9 bases; unmatched bases: 7. The CDR3 totals 14 residues. Germline V gene data show CDR1 as MDHEN and CDR2 as SYDVKM. Study-wide results and limits: The cumulative frequency of public TCR beta families distinguished individuals who carried CMV together with the relevant HLA. Clonotype analysis showed dominance of the ex vivo response by HLA-C-restricted CMV-specific TCR beta clonotypes.

Points on this clonotype: Its antigen is currently unknown.

This sequence was found in a human donor in good health (CMV status not recorded). Some clones in this sample may be carry-over from other donors' samples. The chain has TRBV28 and TRBJ1-6, with 8 bases identical to TRBD1. Input material: PBMCs. Here the CDR3 reads CASRVTGDGSPLHF. The CDR3 region has the DNA TGTGCCAGCAGGGTGACAGGGGATGGTTCACCCCTCCACTTT.